What follows describes a single T cell receptor (beta chain). Antigen: not known. Looked up from germline, CDR1 is MDHEN and CDR2 is SYDVKM. The CDR3 is 14 amino acids. Trimming removed 2 bases from V and 8 bases from J, with 15 bases in between. This PCR relied on a set of 60 Vbeta primers and 13 Jbeta primers. Some clones are missing from TCRdb's copy, which holds only in-frame ones; the method was immunoSEQ multiplex PCR. The sample contains about 130,000 clones, 84% of which appear only once. This sample was taken from a study of cytomegalovirus exposure and HLA in healthy donors. Study in general: Among the roughly 430 genotyped donors, 70% to 85% were placed in the Caucasian-associated ancestry cluster.

Whole-study findings and limits: Confirmation was obtained in vitro that a few CMV-associated chains are specific for CMV antigens. Reports credit the classifier with highly specific, highly sensitive diagnosis of cytomegalovirus status.

The J gene is TRBJ1-2, the V gene TRBV28; D is perhaps TRBD1 (6 bases). This TCR was recovered from a woman under 30 in good health and CMV-seropositive. The sequencing input was PBMCs. DNA for the CDR3: TGTGCCAGCAGTTTACAGGGGAACTCTGGAGGCTACACCTTC. Amino acids: CASSLQGNSGGYTF.